These 12 T cell receptor beta chains originate from one sample sequenced in a study of blood T cell repertoires in COVID-19. Clones were read by immunoSEQ multiplex PCR, and TCRdb kept only the in-frame ones, dropping some. The table includes approximately 210,000 clones, approximately 83% detected once. Material: PBMCs or T cells enriched from blood (not recorded which). Receptors originate from a woman in her fifties or sixties who had recovered from COVID-19.

CDR3 nucleotide sequence: TGCAGCGTATCCGGGATCAACTCTGGAAACACCATATATTTT. Protein product: CSVSGINSGNTIYF. The V gene is TRBV29-1, the J gene TRBJ1-3, with no clear D. Germline CDR1 is SQVTM and CDR2 is ANQGSEA. The CDR3 runs 14 residues. V was cut by 6 bases and J by 0 bases, with 12 bases left in between.

The chain is built from TRBV11-2 and TRBJ2-3; 12 bases match TRBD2. The CDR3 totals 16 residues. The ends lost 1 base at V and 1 base at J; junction bases unmatched: 0. In germline, CDR1 is SGHAT, CDR2 FQNNGV. The CDR3, as DNA: TGTGCCAGCAGCTTAGGACTAGCGGGGGGCACAGATACGCAGTATTTT. Encoded protein: CASSLGLAGGTDTQYF. The whole variable domain, remainder taken from reference TRBV11-2 and TRBJ2-3, is EAGVAQSPRYKIIEKRQSVAFWCNPISGHATLYWYQQILGQGPKLLIQFQNNGVVDDSQLPKDRFSAERLKGVDSTLKIQPAKLEDSAVYLCASSLGLAGGTDTQYFGPGTRLTVL.

V usage is TRBV20-1 and J usage is TRBJ2-3; D gene uncertain. From germline, CDR1 is DFQATT and CDR2 SNEGSKA (reference sequence). The V end lost 6 bases, the J end lost 5 bases, and 6 bases lay between the germline ends. The CDR3 spans 10 residues. The CDR3 is CSATGDTQYF. The CDR3 bases are TGCAGTGCCACGGGAGATACGCAGTATTTT.

CDR3 sequence (DNA): TGTGCCAGTAGTATCCAGGCCGCGCAGCCCCAGCATTTT. Translated, it gives CASSIQAAQPQHF. The chain joins TRBV19 to TRBJ1-5, with unresolved D. Trimming took off 3 bases at V and 7 bases at J, with 10 bases between the two ends. The germline gives CDR1 LNHDA, CDR2 SQIVND (reference sequence). This CDR3 spans 13 amino acids.

This chain connects TRBV21-1 to TRBJ2-7; TRBD2 is the table's D call, not checked against the DNA. TRBV21-1 is marked as a pseudogene. CDR3 length: 18 amino acids. Written as DNA, the CDR3 is TGTGCCAGCAGCAAATGGGGTGGTAGCGGGAGGGCCTGTTACGAGCAGTACTTC. It codes for CASSKWGGSGRACYEQYF.

The chain is built from TRBV5-1 and TRBJ2-3; a weak D match, TRBD2 (6 bases). This CDR3 contains 12 residues. Trimming pared 8 bases from V and 4 bases from J, leaving 11 bases between. Germline V CDR1 and CDR2: SGHRS, YFSETQ. The DNA of the CDR3 is TGCGCCAGTAGGAGGGAGTCAGATACGCAGTATTTT. Its protein product is CASRRESDTQYF.

This clone was recorded only once. This chain links TRBV5-6 with TRBJ2-1; D remains ambiguous. Trimming left V 4 bases short and J 8 bases short, with 7 bases between. The CDR3 covers 11 residues. Germline CDR1 SGHDT, CDR2 YYEEEE. CDR3 amino acids: CASSLEDEQFF. DNA for the CDR3: TGTGCCAGCAGCCTCGAGGATGAGCAGTTCTTC.

The chain is built from TRBV7-2 and TRBJ1-5, with TRBD1 matching 9 bases. CDR3 length: 15 amino acids. Germline-derived CDR1 and CDR2 are SGHTA and FQGNSA. Unmatched junction bases numbered 3, after V lost 4 bases and J lost 2 bases. The CDR3 DNA is TGTGCCAGCAGCTGGTGGACAGGGGGCAATCAGCCCCAGCATTTT. Translation: CASSWWTGGNQPQHF.

This chain connects TRBV9 to TRBJ2-5; 9 bases line up with TRBD2. The CDR3 is 19 residues long. The V gene's germline CDR1 is SGDLS and CDR2 YYNGEE. V shed 0 bases and J 1 base; nucleotides not matched to a gene: 13. The CDR3 spells CASSVEPGGRGRVQETQYF. In nucleotides, the CDR3 is TGTGCCAGCAGCGTAGAGCCAGGGGGACGCGGGAGGGTCCAAGAGACCCAGTACTTC.

This chain links TRBV7-2 with TRBJ1-2; TRBD1 agrees at 8 bases. Looked up from germline, CDR1 is SGHTA and CDR2 is FQGNSA. V lost 5 bases, J lost 4 bases, and 6 bases stayed unmatched. The CDR3 is 14 amino acids. The CDR3 DNA is TGTGCCAGCAGCCGTTCAGGGGGCGGCTATGGCTACACCTTC. This gives the protein CASSRSGGGYGYTF.

This clone was recorded many times. The chain couples TRBV7-9 to TRBJ2-7; D may be TRBD2 (6 bases). Germline lookup yields CDR1 SEHNR and CDR2 FQNEAQ (reference sequence). CDR3 size: 15 residues. The V end was cut by 5 bases, the J end by 0 bases, with 14 bases between. In DNA, the CDR3 is TGTGCCAGCAGCGTTTCGACGGGAGCCTCCTACGAGCAGTACTTC. Translation gives CASSVSTGASYEQYF.

This chain uses TRBV19 with TRBJ1-5, with D possibly being TRBD1 (6 bases). This CDR3 comprises 13 residues. Germline V gives CDR1 LNHDA, CDR2 SQIVND (reference sequence). V lost 9 bases and J 6 bases, leaving 15 bases between the germline ends. The CDR3 DNA follows: TGTGCCAGCCAGGACAGATCTGGTCAGCCCCAGCATTTT. Amino acids: CASQDRSGQPQHF.